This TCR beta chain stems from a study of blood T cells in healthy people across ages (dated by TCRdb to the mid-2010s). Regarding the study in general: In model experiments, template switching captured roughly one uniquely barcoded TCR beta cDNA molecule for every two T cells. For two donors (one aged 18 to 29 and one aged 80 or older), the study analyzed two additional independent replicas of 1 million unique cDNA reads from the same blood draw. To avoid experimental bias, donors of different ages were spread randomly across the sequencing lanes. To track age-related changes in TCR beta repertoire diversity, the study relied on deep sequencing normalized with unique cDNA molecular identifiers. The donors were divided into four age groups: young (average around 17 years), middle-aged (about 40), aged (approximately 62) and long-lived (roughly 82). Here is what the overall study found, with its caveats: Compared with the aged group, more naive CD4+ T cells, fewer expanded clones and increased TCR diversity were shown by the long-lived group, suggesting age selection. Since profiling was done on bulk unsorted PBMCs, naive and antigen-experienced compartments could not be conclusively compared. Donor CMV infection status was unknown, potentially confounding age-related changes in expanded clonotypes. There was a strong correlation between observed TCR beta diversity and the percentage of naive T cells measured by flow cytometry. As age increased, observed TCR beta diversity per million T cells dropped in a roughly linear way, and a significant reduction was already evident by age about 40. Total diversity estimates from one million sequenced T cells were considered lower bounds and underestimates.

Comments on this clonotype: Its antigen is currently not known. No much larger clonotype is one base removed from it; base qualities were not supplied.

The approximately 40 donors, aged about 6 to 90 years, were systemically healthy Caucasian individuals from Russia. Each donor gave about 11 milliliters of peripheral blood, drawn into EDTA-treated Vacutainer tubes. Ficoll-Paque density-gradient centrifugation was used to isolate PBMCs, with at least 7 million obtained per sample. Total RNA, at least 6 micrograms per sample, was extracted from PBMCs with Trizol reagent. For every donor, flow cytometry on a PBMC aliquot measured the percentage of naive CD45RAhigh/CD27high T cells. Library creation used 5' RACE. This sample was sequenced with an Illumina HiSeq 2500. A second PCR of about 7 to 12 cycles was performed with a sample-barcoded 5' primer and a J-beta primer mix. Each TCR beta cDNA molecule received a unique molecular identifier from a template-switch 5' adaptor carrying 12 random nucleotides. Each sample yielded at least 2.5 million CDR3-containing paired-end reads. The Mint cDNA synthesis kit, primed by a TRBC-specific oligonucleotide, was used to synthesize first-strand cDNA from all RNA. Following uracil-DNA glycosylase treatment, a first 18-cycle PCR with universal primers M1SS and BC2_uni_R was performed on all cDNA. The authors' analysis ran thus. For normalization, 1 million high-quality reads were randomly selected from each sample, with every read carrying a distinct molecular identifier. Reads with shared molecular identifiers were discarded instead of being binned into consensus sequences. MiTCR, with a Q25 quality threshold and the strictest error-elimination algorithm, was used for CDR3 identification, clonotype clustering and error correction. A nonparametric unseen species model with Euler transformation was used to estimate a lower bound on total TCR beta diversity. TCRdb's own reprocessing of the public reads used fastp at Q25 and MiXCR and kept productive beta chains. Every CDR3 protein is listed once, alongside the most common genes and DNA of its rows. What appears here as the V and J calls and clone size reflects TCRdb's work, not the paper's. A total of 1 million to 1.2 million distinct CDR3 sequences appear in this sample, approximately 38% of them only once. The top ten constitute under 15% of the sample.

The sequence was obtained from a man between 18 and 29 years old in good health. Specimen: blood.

CDR3 reads: CASSQLGLAGSTDTQYF. The DNA sequence is given as TGCGCCAGCAGCCAACTGGGACTAGCGGGGAGCACAGATACGCAGTATTTT. The chain is made from TRBV4-3 and TRBJ2-3; 13 junctional bases match TRBD2. The V end gives up 2 bases and the J end 0 bases, leaving 2 bases in the junction not matched to a gene. The germline V gene provides CDR1 LGHNA and CDR2 YSLEER. Including cysteine and phenylalanine, the CDR3 has 17 amino acids. CDR3 DNA is the only sequence kept; it has 51 bases, read in frame from the first base.